This TCR beta chain came from a study of cytomegalovirus exposure and HLA in healthy donors. Regarding the study as a whole: Productive rates of about 90% or about 30% were seen for most TCR beta V segments in an earlier analysis. Follow-up analysis seemed to connect common viral pathogens with several of the most significant clusters identified. Most TCR sequences were rare, but some public TCRs occurred in many donors.

Primers for the PCR totalled 60 Vbeta and 13 Jbeta. Assay used: immunoSEQ multiplex PCR; TCRdb lists only in-frame clones, some missing. The sample lists fewer than 200,000 clones, roughly four fifths occurring once. The study sampled nominally healthy donors, though unrecorded immune exposures were likely. V was pared by 5 bases and J by 0 bases, with 2 bases of the junction left unmatched. The germline gives CDR1 SNHLY, CDR2 FYNNEI. This CDR3 has 15 amino acids. This clone has just a few counts. What it recognizes is unknown. Sequencing used PBMCs. The TCR originated in a woman in her forties or fifties in good health and CMV-seropositive. V and J are TRBV2 and TRBJ2-2, with 8 bases aligning to TRBD2. The chain's CDR3 is CASSPSGSNTGELFF. The CDR3 nucleotides are TGTGCCAGCAGTCCTAGCGGGTCGAACACCGGGGAGCTGTTTTTT.